What follows are 4 T cell receptor beta chains derived from one specimen sequenced in a study of human T cells and chemical hapten exposure. TCRdb re-analysed the RACE reads in MiXCR, keeping a single row per CDR3 protein. Of 370,000 or so distinct CDR3 sequences in the sample, more than 4.5% are singletons; the top ten hold 2% to 2.5%. Time point reported: patch test 1, 2 weeks after DPC sensitization. Treatment described: therapeutic diphenylcyclopropenone sensitization with weekly scalp DPC. The input for sequencing was whole blood, taken in connection with sensitization to the hapten diphenylcyclopropenone (DPC). The receptors were gathered from a woman between 50 and 59 years old with alopecia areata. Some clones in this sample may be carry-over from other donors' samples.

This clonotype was seen many times. This chain uses TRBV6-1 with TRBJ1-2, with 10 bases fitting TRBD1. V dropped 4 bases and J dropped 6; count of bases not matched to a gene: 5. The germline V gene encodes CDR1 MNHNS and CDR2 SASEGT. The CDR3 extends over 14 amino acids. For the CDR3, the DNA is TGTGCCAGCAGTGTTGGACAGGGGGGGAATGGCTACACCTTC. Protein sequence: CASSVGQGGNGYTF.

This chain uses TRBV20-1 with TRBJ2-3; no clear D. With 5 bases removed from V and 3 bases from J, the gap between germline ends came to 12 bases. The germline gives CDR1 DFQATT, CDR2 SNEGSKA (reference sequence). This CDR3 spans 13 amino acids. The CDR3 sequence: CSAVDQRTDTQYF. The CDR3 bases are TGCAGTGCTGTTGACCAGAGGACAGATACGCAGTATTTT.

A few counts support this clonotype. This rearrangement joins TRBV7-2 to TRBJ2-3; 7 bases are shared with TRBD2. CDR3 size: 15 residues. Per germline, CDR1 SGHTA and CDR2 FQGNSA. V was pared by 3 bases and J by 2 bases, with 5 bases of the junction left unmatched. The CDR3 DNA follows: TGTGCCAGCAGCTTCCCAGCGGGGACCACAGATACGCAGTATTTT. This encodes CASSFPAGTTDTQYF.

This clonotype was seen repeatedly, ten times or more. The J gene is TRBJ1-6, the V gene TRBV3-1, with 10 nucleotides matching TRBD1. Trimming took 4 bases from V and 8 from J; bases not matched to a gene: 2. From germline, CDR1 is LGHDT and CDR2 YNNKEL (reference sequence). There are 14 residues in the CDR3. Here the CDR3 DNA reads TGTGCCAGCAGCCCGGGACAGGGGCATTCACCCCTCCACTTT. Translating gives CASSPGQGHSPLHF.